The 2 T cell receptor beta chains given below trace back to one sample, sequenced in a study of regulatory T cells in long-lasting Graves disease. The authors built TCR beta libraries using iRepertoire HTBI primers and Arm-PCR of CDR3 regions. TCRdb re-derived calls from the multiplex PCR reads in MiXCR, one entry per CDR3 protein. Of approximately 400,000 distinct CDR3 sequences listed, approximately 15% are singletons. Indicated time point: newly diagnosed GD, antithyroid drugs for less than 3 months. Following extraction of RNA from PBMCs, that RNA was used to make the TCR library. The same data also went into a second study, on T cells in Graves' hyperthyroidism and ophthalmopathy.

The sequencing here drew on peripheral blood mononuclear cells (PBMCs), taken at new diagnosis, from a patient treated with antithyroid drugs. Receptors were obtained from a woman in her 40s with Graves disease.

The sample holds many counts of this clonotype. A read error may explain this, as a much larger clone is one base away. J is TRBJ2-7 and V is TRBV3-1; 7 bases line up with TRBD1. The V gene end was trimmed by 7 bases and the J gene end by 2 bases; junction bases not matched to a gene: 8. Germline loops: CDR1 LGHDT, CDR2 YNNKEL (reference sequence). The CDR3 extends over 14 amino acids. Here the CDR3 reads CASIQATGTYEQYF. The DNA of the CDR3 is TGTGCCAGCATCCAGGCGACAGGGACCTACGAGCAGTACTTC.

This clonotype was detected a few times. This CDR3 is CASSYGRGGQPQHF. The CDR3 nucleotides are TGTGCCAGCAGTTACGGCAGGGGCGGCCAGCCCCAGCATTTT. The V call is TRBV6-5, the J call TRBJ1-5; weak D call: TRBD1 (6 bases). V was shortened by 2 bases and J by 7 bases, with 12 bases between the two germline ends. The CDR3 spans 14 residues. From germline, CDR1 is MNHEY and CDR2 SVGAGI.